Below, one T cell receptor beta chain is given with its context. The record originates from a study of Graves' ophthalmopathy and Graves' hyperthyroidism. Study in general: Researchers obtained peripheral blood at initial diagnosis, before any treatment had begun.

In this cohort's terms, stable hyperthyroidism meant no ophthalmopathy by 18 months of follow-up. Germline V lookup: CDR1 SGHVS, CDR2 FQNEAQ. The CDR3 totals 16 residues. V lost 5 bases to trimming and J lost 4 bases, with 18 bases between them. The sequenced template was RNA, covering the TCR beta CDR3 region. HTBI-primed RT-PCR formed the first round, and a multiplex PCR formed the second. TCRdb itself ran the multiplex PCR reads through MiXCR, one entry per CDR3 protein. The table lists about 400,000 distinct CDR3 sequences, approximately 15% of them singletons. This TCR derives from a woman younger than 30 with stable Graves' hyperthyroidism. Sequences were obtained from peripheral blood. The chain carries TRBV7-8 and TRBJ1-5; possible D gene TRBD1, 5 bases. The CDR3 loop reads CASSRRGGDPNQPQHF. CDR3 DNA sequence: TGTGCCAGCAGCCGCCGCGGGGGGGACCCTAATCAGCCCCAGCATTTT.